This T cell receptor beta chain was recorded in a study of technical replicates of blood from several donors. This CDR3 contains 11 residues. Germline-derived CDR1 and CDR2 are MNHNY and SVGAGI (reference sequence). The V gene lost 9 bases and the J gene lost 5 bases, with 8 bases spanning the gap. Assay: immunoSEQ multiplex PCR; the TCRdb copy retains only in-frame clones and omits some. Seen here are about 88,000 clones, over 90% observed once, and the top ten hold over 0.2%. This TCR was recovered from a human donor in good health. The rearrangement joins TRBV6-6 to TRBJ2-1; D unclear. Sequencing was carried out using T cells isolated from PBMCs. The CDR3 is CASRRDNEQFF. The CDR3 nucleotides are TGTGCCAGTCGTCGGGACAATGAGCAGTTCTTC.